This T cell receptor beta chain appears in the sequencing data of a study of blood T cell repertoires in COVID-19 (dated by TCRdb to 2019 to 2021). With respect to the entire study: Samples from collaborators originated in the United States, Italy and Spain and spanned both the acute and convalescent phases of COVID-19. The samples were drawn from the first 160 participants of the ongoing ImmuneRACE study and from some 1,300 subjects provided by 6 global collaborators. Deeply sampled blood TCRbeta repertoires from subjects exposed to, actively infected with, or recovered from COVID-19 were included in the dataset. The repertoires were made available in a free public database intended to serve as a resource for research on the immune response to SARS-CoV-2. Where HLA class I and class II types were available, the types were taken from metadata supplied by the sample provider, not from assay-based typing. The material from the prospective study consisted of cDNA or gDNA derived from T cells, B-cell-depleted T cells, or PBMCs. Nearly every sample came with metadata listing a de-identified subject ID, COVID-19 status, age in years and sex. General findings and caveats noted by the study authors: Clinical and demographic metadata were provided uncurated, with the amount varying by source and participant.

Each collaborating institution followed its own protocols to collect whole blood in K2EDTA tubes. Collaborator samples were shipped for TCRbeta analysis as frozen whole blood, isolated PBMCs, or DNA extracted from either sample type. V trim: 4 bases; J trim: 2 bases; unmatched bases: 10. From a lookup of the germline V gene (reference sequence), CDR1 and CDR2 are SEHNR and FQNEAQ. Inclusive of the bounding cysteine and phenylalanine, the CDR3 is 18 residues long. Solely the CDR3 DNA is kept, with 54 bases framed from the first base. This clone was counted between two and nine times. The antigen this receptor binds is unknown. No base quality information exists; no much larger clone differs at one position. TCRbeta CDR3 regions were amplified from genomic DNA using the immunoSEQ Assay, a bias-controlled multiplex PCR. For the original study's pipeline: Within the assay, amplification of reference gene primers was used to estimate how many nucleated cells each sample contained. To quantify the absolute abundance of each unique TCRbeta CDR3 rearrangement, sequence reads were collapsed and filtered. For each sample, productive Simpson clonality was calculated by taking the square root of Simpson's diversity index across productive rearrangements. This immuneACCESS table, as held by TCRdb, lists in-frame sequences with V and J called but not all clones. Of the missing ones, under half trace to an unresolved V gene in checked studies; the others have no known cause. V, J and clone size were drawn from that table, and D and trimming were deduced from the DNA. The sample table lists fewer than 40,000 clones, 78% of them with a count of one. Less than 40% of the sample comes from the top ten.

The chain joins TRBV7-9 to TRBJ2-7; TRBD2 agrees with 14 junctional bases. Sequenced material: peripheral blood. The sequence derives from a man aged 55-75 years with acute or convalescent COVID-19. The DNA sequence is TGTGCCAGCAGCTCCCCAAGACTAGCGGGAGGGCGTCCCTACGAGCAGTACTTC. Its protein product is CASSSPRLAGGRPYEQYF.